This T cell receptor (beta chain) stems from a study of graft-versus-host responses after intestinal transplantation. Using immunoSEQ multiplex PCR, the repertoire was profiled, and TCRdb retains in-frame clones only, with some absent. The data show 80,000 to 95,000 clones, roughly nine tenths seen once. As for this clone: Its specificity is not known.

Findings of the study overall: Early declines in HvG clones that occurred post-transplant were associated with peak circulating GvH clone levels.

Trimming cost V 9 bases and J 2 bases, with 14 bases left between them. Germline V gene data show CDR1 as LNHDA and CDR2 as SQIVND (reference sequence). CDR3 length: 13 amino acids. The source of this sequence is a human donor who was the organ donor for an intestinal transplant. V and J are TRBV19 and TRBJ2-7; tentatively, D is TRBD1 (6 bases). This material consisted of unstimulated CD4+ T cells sorted from spleen or lymph node cells, taken before transplant. CDR3 in DNA: TGTGCCAGCTCCTATGAGGGGGCCTACGAGCAGTACTTC. This sequence encodes CASSYEGAYEQYF.